Listed below are T cell receptor beta chains from one sample, sequenced in a study of CD8+ T cells in alopecia areata. Assay used: immunoSEQ multiplex PCR; TCRdb lists only in-frame clones, some missing. Of tens of thousands of clones listed, roughly 66% are singletons. This specimen was CD8+ T cells sorted from blood, taken at week 24, from a patient treated with tofacitinib. All receptors come from a human donor with alopecia areata. Both conserved end residues are part of each CDR3. A D gene is named only where the DNA matches it firmly. Clone sizes are given selectively: once, few, many, or a class where the clone is expanded.

d_call clone_size j_call v_call cdr3_nt cdr3_aa
NA once TRBJ1-2 TRBV25-1 TGTGCCAGCGGGAGAGGAACACGCGGCTACACCTTC CASGRGTRGYTF
NA NA TRBJ2-5 TRBV5-1 TGCGCCAGCAGCTCCCGGACCCTTGGGGAGACCCAGTACTTC CASSSRTLGETQYF
NA NA TRBJ2-1 TRBV6-6 TGTGCCAGCAGTTACGGCCCCAGGTCCACCTACAATGAGCAGTTCTTC CASSYGPRSTYNEQFF
NA NA TRBJ2-1 TRBV11-2 TGTGCCAGCAGCTTAGACCCAGGGCAATACAATGAGCAGTTCTTC CASSLDPGQYNEQFF
NA NA TRBJ2-7 TRBV5-1 TGCGCCAGCAGCCCTACCGGGACGGGACGGGACGAGCAGTACTTC CASSPTGTGRDEQYF
TRBD2 NA TRBJ2-1 TRBV28 TGTGCCAGCAGTTTATCAGGTAGCGGGAGCGATGAGCAGTTCTTC CASSLSGSGSDEQFF
NA once TRBJ2-2 TRBV7-9 TGTGCCAGCAGCTATAGACTTAACACCGGGGAGCTGTTTTTT CASSYRLNTGELFF
NA few TRBJ1-1 TRBV4-3 TGCGCCAGCAGCCAAGATTCAGGGTTGAACACTGAAGCTTTCTTT CASSQDSGLNTEAFF
NA few TRBJ2-2 TRBV7-9 TGTGCCAGCAGCTTAGGACCGCAGGGGCTCACCGGGGAGCTGTTTTTT CASSLGPQGLTGELFF
TRBD2 once TRBJ2-2 TRBV27 TGTGCCAGCAGTTCTCACCTAGCGGGAGTTCACACCGGGGAGCTGTTTTTT CASSSHLAGVHTGELFF
NA few TRBJ2-2 TRBV28 TGTGCCAGCAGCAGTGGACACTCATCGGCGGCCGGGGAGCTGTTTTTT CASSSGHSSAAGELFF
NA NA TRBJ1-1 TRBV30 TGTGCCTGGAGCCTGTACACTGAAGCTTTCTTT CAWSLYTEAFF
TRBD1 once TRBJ1-5 TRBV9 TGTGCCAGCAGCGAGGGGGACAGGGGTTATAGCAATCAGCCCCAGCATTTT CASSEGDRGYSNQPQHF
TRBD2 NA TRBJ2-1 TRBV5-1 TGCGCCAGCAGCGCCTCTTACGGGGGGGCCGCGATAAATGAGCAGTTCTTC CASSASYGGAAINEQFF
NA few TRBJ2-3 TRBV7-9 TGTGCCAGCAGCCCAGGGGCGGGACCTACGAATACGCAGTATTTT CASSPGAGPTNTQYF
NA few TRBJ1-5 TRBV4-3 TGCGCCAGCAGCCCCACCGCGGGGGGTGGCAATCAGCCCCAGCATTTT CASSPTAGGGNQPQHF
NA NA TRBJ2-7 TRBV4-3 TGCGCCAGCAGCCAAGAACTCCCGGGGGAGTCCTACGAGCAGTACTTC CASSQELPGESYEQYF
TRBD2 NA TRBJ2-1 TRBV27 TGTGCCAGCAGCCCAGTATTAGCGGGAACCAATGAGCAGTTCTTC CASSPVLAGTNEQFF
NA NA TRBJ1-3 TRBV5-6 TGTGCCAGCACAATTCTAAGCTCCGGAAACACCATATATTTT CASTILSSGNTIYF
TRBD1 NA TRBJ2-6 TRBV5-1 TGCGCCAGCAGCTTGGACGACAGGGGTGGCGGGGCCAACGTCCTGACTTTC CASSLDDRGGGANVLTF
NA many TRBJ2-6 TRBV28 TGTGCCAGCAGTTCACCCGAGTCCTCTGGGGCCAACGTCCTGACTTTC CASSSPESSGANVLTF
NA NA TRBJ2-7 TRBV18 TGTGCCAGCTCACCGCCCTCAGGGGACGAGCAGTACTTC CASSPPSGDEQYF
TRBD2 NA TRBJ2-7 TRBV15 TGTGCCACCAGCAGTAAGCGGGGGGCGGCCTACGAGCAGTACTTC CATSSKRGAAYEQYF
NA NA TRBJ2-1 TRBV29-1 TGCAGCGCAGGAAACAATGAGCAGTTCTTC CSAGNNEQFF
NA few TRBJ2-1 TRBV5-1 TGCGCCAGCATAGGGGCCAACAATGAGCAGTTCTTC CASIGANNEQFF
TRBD2 few TRBJ2-5 TRBV28 TGTGCCAGCAGTATTCTGAGCGGGAGCGGGGATGAGACCCAGTACTTC CASSILSGSGDETQYF
TRBD1 few TRBJ1-2 TRBV27 TGTGCCAGCAGTGACGGGACAGGACTAAACTATGGCTACACCTTC CASSDGTGLNYGYTF
NA few TRBJ2-7 TRBV4-2 TGTGCCAGCAGCCAAGAAGGGCAAGGCACCTACGAGCAGTACTTC CASSQEGQGTYEQYF
TRBD2 NA TRBJ2-5 TRBV5-1 TGCGCCAGCAGCCCAGGGACTAGCGGGGGCCAAGAGACCCAGTACTTC CASSPGTSGGQETQYF
NA NA TRBJ1-5 TRBV5-6 TGTGCCAGCAGCTTGGGGTTCTCGGGGCAGCCCCAGCATTTT CASSLGFSGQPQHF
TRBD2 NA TRBJ2-1 TRBV4-1 TGCGCCAGCAGCCTAAGTAGCGGGAGCTCCTACAATGAGCAGTTCTTC CASSLSSGSSYNEQFF
NA many TRBJ2-5 TRBV27 TGTGCCAGCACTCCAATGGTCGGGGGAGAGACCCAGTACTTC CASTPMVGGETQYF
NA NA TRBJ2-1 TRBV29-1 TGCAGCGCCAGGTACGGAGACTCCTACAATGAGCAGTTCTTC CSARYGDSYNEQFF
NA NA TRBJ2-1 TRBV27 TGTGCCAGCAGCATAATTAAGGTTTGGGGGAATGAGCAGTTCTTC CASSIIKVWGNEQFF
TRBD2 NA TRBJ2-5 TRBV5-1 TGCGCCAGCAGCTTGGGACTAGCGGTCCAAGAGACCCAGTACTTC CASSLGLAVQETQYF
NA NA TRBJ2-2 TRBV7-9 TGTGCCAGCCCGGGGTTGGGAGACACCGGGGAGCTGTTTTTT CASPGLGDTGELFF
TRBD2 NA TRBJ2-1 TRBV23-1 TGCGCCAGCCGACCCAGACTAGCGGGGGACGTTCGGTTCTTC CASRPRLAGDVRFF
TRBD1 NA TRBJ1-1 TRBV7-9 TGTGCCAGCAGCTTAGAGGACAGGGGGCACACTGAAGCTTTCTTT CASSLEDRGHTEAFF
NA NA TRBJ1-1 TRBV7-6 TGTGCCAGCAGCCCCAGGCAGGGTCTGAACACTGAAGCTTTCTTT CASSPRQGLNTEAFF